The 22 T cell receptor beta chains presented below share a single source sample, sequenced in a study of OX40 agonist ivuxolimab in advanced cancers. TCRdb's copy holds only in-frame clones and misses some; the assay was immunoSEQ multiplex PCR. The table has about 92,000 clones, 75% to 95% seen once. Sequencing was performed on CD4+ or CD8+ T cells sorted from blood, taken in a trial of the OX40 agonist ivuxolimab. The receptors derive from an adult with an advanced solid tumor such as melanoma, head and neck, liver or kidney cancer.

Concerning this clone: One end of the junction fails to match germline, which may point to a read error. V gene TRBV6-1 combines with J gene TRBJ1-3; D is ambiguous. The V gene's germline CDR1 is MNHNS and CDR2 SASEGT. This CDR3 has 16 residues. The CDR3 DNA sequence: TGTGCCATCAGTGAGTCTAAGGGTGTCCCTGGAAACACCATATATTTT. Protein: CAISESKGVPGNTIYF.

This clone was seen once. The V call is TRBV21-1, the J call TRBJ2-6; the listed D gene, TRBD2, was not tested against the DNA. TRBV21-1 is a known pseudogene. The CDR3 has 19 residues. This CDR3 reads CASSNLGRAWRSGANVLTF. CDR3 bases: TGTGCCAGCAGCAATTTAGGGAGGGCCTGGCGCTCTGGGGCCAACGTCCTGACTTTC.

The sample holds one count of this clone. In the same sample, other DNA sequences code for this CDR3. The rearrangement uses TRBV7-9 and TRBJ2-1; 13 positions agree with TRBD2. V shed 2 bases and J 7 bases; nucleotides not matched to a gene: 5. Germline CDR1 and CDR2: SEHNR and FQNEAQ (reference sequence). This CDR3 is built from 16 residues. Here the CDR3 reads CASSLTSGRAGNEQFF. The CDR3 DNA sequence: TGTGCCAGCAGCTTAACTAGCGGGAGGGCCGGGAATGAGCAGTTCTTC.

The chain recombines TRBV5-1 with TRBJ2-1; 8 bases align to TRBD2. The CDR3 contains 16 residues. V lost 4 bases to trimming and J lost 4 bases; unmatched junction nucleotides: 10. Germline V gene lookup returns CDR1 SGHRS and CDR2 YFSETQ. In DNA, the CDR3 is TGCGCCAGCAGCATGGGTACTAGCGGAGAATACAATGAGCAGTTCTTC. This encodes CASSMGTSGEYNEQFF.

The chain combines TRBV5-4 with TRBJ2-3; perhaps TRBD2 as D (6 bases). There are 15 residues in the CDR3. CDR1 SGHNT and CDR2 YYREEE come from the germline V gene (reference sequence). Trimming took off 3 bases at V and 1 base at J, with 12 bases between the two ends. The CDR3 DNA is TGTGCCAGCAGCTCCCCGGGAGAGGGCACAGATACGCAGTATTTT. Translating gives CASSSPGEGTDTQYF.

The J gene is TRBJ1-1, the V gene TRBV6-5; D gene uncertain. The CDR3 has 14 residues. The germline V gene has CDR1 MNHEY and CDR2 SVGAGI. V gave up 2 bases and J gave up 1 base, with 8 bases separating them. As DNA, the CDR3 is TGTGCCAGCAGTTACAGTGCTGCGAACACTGAAGCTTTCTTT. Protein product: CASSYSAANTEAFF.

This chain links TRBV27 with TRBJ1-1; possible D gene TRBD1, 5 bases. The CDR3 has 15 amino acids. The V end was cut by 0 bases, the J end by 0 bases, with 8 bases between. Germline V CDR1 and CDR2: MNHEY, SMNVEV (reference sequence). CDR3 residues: CASSLSGRVNTEAFF. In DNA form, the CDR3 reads TGTGCCAGCAGTTTATCGGGACGGGTGAACACTGAAGCTTTCTTT.

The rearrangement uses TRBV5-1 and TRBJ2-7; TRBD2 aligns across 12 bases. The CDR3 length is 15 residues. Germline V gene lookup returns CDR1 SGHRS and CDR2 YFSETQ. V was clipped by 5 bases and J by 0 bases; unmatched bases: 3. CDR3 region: CASSWTSGVSYEQYF. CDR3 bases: TGCGCCAGCAGTTGGACTAGCGGGGTCTCCTACGAGCAGTACTTC.

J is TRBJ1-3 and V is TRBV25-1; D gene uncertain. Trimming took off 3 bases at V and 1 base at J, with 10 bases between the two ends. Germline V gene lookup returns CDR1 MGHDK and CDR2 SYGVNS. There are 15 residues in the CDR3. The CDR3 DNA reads TGTGCCAGCAGTGAGAACTACAGATCTGGAAACACCATATATTTT. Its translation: CASSENYRSGNTIYF.

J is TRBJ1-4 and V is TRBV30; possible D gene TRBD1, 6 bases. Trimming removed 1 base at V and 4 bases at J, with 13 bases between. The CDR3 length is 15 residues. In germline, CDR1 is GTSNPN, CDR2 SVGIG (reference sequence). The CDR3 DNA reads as TGTGCCTGGAGTGAGGGGGTTGGGGGTAATGAAAAACTGTTTTTT. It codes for CAWSEGVGGNEKLFF.

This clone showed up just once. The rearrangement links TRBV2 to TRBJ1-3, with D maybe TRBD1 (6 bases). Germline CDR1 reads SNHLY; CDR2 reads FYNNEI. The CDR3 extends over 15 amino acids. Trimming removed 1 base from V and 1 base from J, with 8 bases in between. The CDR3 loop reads CASSEEGVSGNTIYF. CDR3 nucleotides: TGTGCCAGCAGTGAAGAGGGGGTTTCTGGAAACACCATATATTTT.

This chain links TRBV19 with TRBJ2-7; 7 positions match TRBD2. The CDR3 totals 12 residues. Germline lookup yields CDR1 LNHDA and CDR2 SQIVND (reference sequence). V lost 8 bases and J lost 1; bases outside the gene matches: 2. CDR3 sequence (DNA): TGTGCCAGTCCAGCGGGATCCTACGAGCAGTACTTC. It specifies CASPAGSYEQYF.

The CDR3 region has the DNA TGTGCCACCAGCTGGGACCTTGTGGCCGGGGACGAGCAGTACTTC. This encodes CATSWDLVAGDEQYF. V is TRBV15 and J is TRBJ2-7; D tentatively fits TRBD1 or TRBD2 (5 bases each). Germline V CDR1 and CDR2: LNHNV, YYDKDF (reference sequence). V lost 5 bases, J lost 5 bases, and 19 bases lay in between. The CDR3 consists of 15 residues.

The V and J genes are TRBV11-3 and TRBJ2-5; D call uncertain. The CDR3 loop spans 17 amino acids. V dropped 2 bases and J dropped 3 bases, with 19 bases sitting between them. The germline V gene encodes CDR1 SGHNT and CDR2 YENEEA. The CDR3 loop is CASSLPSLIRSEETQYF. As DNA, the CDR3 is TGTGCCAGCAGCTTACCCTCACTTATACGGTCGGAAGAGACCCAGTACTTC.

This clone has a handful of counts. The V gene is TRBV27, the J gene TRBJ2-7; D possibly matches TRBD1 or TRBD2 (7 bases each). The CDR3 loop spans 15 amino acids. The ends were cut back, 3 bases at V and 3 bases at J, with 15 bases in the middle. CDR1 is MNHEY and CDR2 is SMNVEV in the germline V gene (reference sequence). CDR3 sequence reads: CASSFRGGGGYEQYF. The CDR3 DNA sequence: TGTGCCAGCAGTTTTAGGGGAGGGGGCGGCTACGAGCAGTACTTC.

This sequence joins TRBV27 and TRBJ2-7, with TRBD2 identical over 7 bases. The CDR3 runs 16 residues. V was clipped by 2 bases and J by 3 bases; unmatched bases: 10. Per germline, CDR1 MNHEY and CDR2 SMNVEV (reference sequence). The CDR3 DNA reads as TGTGCCAGCAGTTTACAGTATGCGGGAGACCTCTACGAGCAGTACTTC. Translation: CASSLQYAGDLYEQYF.

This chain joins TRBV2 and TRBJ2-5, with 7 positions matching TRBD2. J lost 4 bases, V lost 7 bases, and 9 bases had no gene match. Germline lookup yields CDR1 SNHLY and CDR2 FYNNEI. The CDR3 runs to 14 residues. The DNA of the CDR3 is TGTGCCAGCATGAGAGGCGGGAGTTTAGAGACCCAGTACTTC. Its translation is CASMRGGSLETQYF.

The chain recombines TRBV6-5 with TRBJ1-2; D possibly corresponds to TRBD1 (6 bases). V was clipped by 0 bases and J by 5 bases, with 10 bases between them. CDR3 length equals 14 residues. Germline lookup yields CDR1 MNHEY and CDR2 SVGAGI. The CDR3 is CASSYSGGLYGYTF. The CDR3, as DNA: TGTGCCAGCAGTTACTCGGGGGGGCTATATGGCTACACCTTC.

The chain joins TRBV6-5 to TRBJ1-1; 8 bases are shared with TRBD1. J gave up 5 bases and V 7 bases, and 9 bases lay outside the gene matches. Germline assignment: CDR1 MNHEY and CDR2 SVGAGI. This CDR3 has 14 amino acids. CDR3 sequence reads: CASIEAGGRTEAFF. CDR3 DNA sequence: TGTGCCAGCATCGAGGCAGGGGGCCGAACTGAAGCTTTCTTT.

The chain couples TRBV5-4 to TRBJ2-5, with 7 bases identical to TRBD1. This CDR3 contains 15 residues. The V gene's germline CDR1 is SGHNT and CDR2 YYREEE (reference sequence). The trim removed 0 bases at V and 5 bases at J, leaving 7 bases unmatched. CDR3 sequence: CASSLEGQGVETQYF. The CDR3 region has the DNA TGTGCCAGCAGCTTGGAGGGTCAGGGGGTGGAGACCCAGTACTTC. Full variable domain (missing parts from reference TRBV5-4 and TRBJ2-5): ETGVTQSPTHLIKTRGQQVTLRCSSQSGHNTVSWYQQALGQGPQFIFQYYREEENGRGNFPPRFSGLQFPNYSSELNVNALELDDSALYLCASSLEGQGVETQYFGPGTRLLVL.

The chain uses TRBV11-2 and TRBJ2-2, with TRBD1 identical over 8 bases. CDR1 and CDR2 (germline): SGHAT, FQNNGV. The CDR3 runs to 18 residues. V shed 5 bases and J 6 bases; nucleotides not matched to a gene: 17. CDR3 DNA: TGTGCCAGCAGCATTAAGCTGGGACAGGTTAGGGGGGCCGGGGAGCTGTTTTTT. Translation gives CASSIKLGQVRGAGELFF.

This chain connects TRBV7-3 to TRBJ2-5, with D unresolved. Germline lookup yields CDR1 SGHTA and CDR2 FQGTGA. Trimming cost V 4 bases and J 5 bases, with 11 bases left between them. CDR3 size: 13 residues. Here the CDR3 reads CASSSATGETQYF. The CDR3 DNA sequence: TGTGCCAGCAGCTCGGCTACCGGGGAGACCCAGTACTTC. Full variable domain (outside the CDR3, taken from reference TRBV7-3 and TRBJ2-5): GAGVSQTPSNKVTEKGKYVELRCDPISGHTALYWYRQSLGQGPEFLIYFQGTGAADDSGLPNDRFFAVRPEGSVSTLKIQRTERGDSAVYLCASSSATGETQYFGPGTRLLVL.